This passage covers 9 T cell receptor beta chains from one sample sequenced in a study of T cells in Graves' hyperthyroidism and ophthalmopathy. TCR beta CDR3 regions were amplified from RNA. The HTBI set primed first-round TCR CDR3 RT-PCR. TCRdb re-analysed the multiplex PCR reads in MiXCR, keeping a single row per CDR3 protein. The table lists a few hundred thousand distinct CDR3 sequences, roughly 15% of them singletons, with over 25% in the top ten. Sequencing was performed on blood. These receptors were taken from a woman in her fifties or sixties with Graves' hyperthyroidism that later progressed to Graves' ophthalmopathy.

This clonotype was observed many times. The chain combines TRBV28 with TRBJ1-1; 8 bases are a match to TRBD1. The V gene end was trimmed by 2 bases and the J gene end by 0 bases; junction bases not matched to a gene: 2. The CDR3 consists of 15 residues. CDR1 and CDR2 (germline): MDHEN, SYDVKM. The CDR3: CASSLRDRLNTEAFF. The CDR3 coding sequence is TGTGCCAGCAGTTTAAGGGACAGGTTGAACACTGAAGCTTTCTTT.

This clonotype occurred many times. J is TRBJ1-5 and V is TRBV7-9; no clear D gene. The CDR3 runs to 14 residues. V lost 7 bases and J lost 5, with 15 bases in between. CDR1 and CDR2 (germline): SEHNR, FQNEAQ (reference sequence). The CDR3 region is CASNGGHDDQPQHF. In DNA, the CDR3 is TGTGCCAGCAACGGAGGCCATGACGATCAGCCCCAGCATTTT.

With respect to this clonotype: With a much larger clone just one base away, this may be a read error. The chain employs TRBV28 and TRBJ1-2, with TRBD1 matching over 7 bases. The CDR3 totals 13 residues. CDR1 MDHEN and CDR2 SYDVKM come from the germline V gene. Unmatched junction bases numbered 6, after V lost 3 bases and J lost 8 bases. CDR3 sequence: CASSFVGGAGYTF. The CDR3, as DNA: TGTGCCAGCAGTTTTGTAGGGGGCGCGGGCTACACCTTC.

This clonotype occurred many times. The gene calls are TRBV7-9 and TRBJ1-2; 8 nucleotides agree with TRBD1. The CDR3 is 15 residues long. J lost 7 bases, V lost 4 bases, and 11 bases had no gene match. From germline, CDR1 is SEHNR and CDR2 FQNEAQ (reference sequence). The CDR3 reads CASSSTPGQAAGYTF. In nucleotides, the CDR3 is TGTGCCAGCAGCTCGACTCCGGGACAGGCCGCTGGCTACACCTTC. The full variable domain, in which reference TRBV7-9 and TRBJ1-2 provide the parts outside the CDR3, is DTGVSQNPRHKITKRGQNVTFRCDPISEHNRLYWYRQTLGQGPEFLTYFQNEAQLEKSRLLSDRFSAERPKGSFSTLEIQRTEQGDSAMYLCASSSTPGQAAGYTFGSGTRLTVV.

This clonotype came up many times. This chain uses TRBV5-1 with TRBJ2-2; no definite D call. The V gene's germline CDR1 is SGHRS and CDR2 YFSETQ. CDR3 size: 13 residues. The V gene lost 4 bases and the J gene lost 6 bases, with 10 bases spanning the gap. CDR3 nucleotide sequence: TGCGCCAGCAGCACCATCCCCGCCGGGGAGCTGTTTTTT. It yields the protein CASSTIPAGELFF.

This clonotype was counted many times. The CDR3 DNA reads TGTGCCAGCAGACCGACGGACATTAACACTGAAGCTTTCTTT. This translates into CASRPTDINTEAFF. The rearrangement uses TRBV2 and TRBJ1-1; tentatively, D is TRBD1 (5 bases). The germline CDR1 and CDR2 sequences are SNHLY and FYNNEI. Trimming removed 6 bases at V and 2 bases at J, with 13 bases between. This CDR3 region has 14 residues.

The chain has TRBV20-1 and TRBJ1-2; 7 bases agree with TRBD1. CDR3 size: 15 residues. Germline-derived CDR1 and CDR2 are DFQATT and SNEGSKA (reference sequence). The V gene end was trimmed by 3 bases and the J gene end by 8 bases; junction bases not matched to a gene: 15. CDR3 loop: CSASIPGQPARGYTF. The CDR3, as DNA: TGCAGTGCTAGTATCCCGGGACAGCCGGCAAGAGGCTACACCTTC.

The genes are TRBV12-3 or TRBV12-4 and TRBJ1-2; 8 nucleotides match TRBD1. The CDR3 length is 13 residues. The V gene end was trimmed by 3 bases and the J gene end by 4 bases; junction bases not matched to a gene: 1. The CDR3 nucleotides read TGTGCCAGCAGTTTGGGACAGGCCTATGGCTACACCTTC. This sequence encodes CASSLGQAYGYTF.

This clonotype turned up a few times. The chain has TRBV13 and TRBJ1-1, with TRBD1 matching 11 bases. CDR3 length: 16 amino acids. Trimming cost V 5 bases and J 1 base; bases outside gene matches: 6. CDR1 is PRHDT and CDR2 is FYEKMQ in the germline V gene (reference sequence). The CDR3 DNA is TGTGCCAGCAGCAACCGGGACAGGGGGTGGAACACTGAAGCTTTCTTT. This translates into CASSNRDRGWNTEAFF.